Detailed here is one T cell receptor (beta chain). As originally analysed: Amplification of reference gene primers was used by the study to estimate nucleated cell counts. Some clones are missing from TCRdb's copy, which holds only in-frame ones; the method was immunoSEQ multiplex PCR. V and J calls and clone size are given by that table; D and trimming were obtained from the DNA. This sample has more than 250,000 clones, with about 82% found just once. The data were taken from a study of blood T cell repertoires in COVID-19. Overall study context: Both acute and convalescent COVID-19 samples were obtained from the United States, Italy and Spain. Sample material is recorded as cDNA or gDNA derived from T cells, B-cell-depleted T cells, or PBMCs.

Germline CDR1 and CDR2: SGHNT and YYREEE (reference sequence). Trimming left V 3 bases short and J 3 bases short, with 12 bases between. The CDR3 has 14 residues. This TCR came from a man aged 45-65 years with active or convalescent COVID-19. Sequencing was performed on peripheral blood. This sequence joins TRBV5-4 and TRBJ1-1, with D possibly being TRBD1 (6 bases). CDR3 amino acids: CASSSPQGYTEAFF. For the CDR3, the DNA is TGTGCCAGCAGCTCACCTCAGGGGTACACTGAAGCTTTCTTT.